One sample yielded the 14 T cell receptor beta chains listed below, sequenced in a study of cytomegalovirus exposure and HLA in healthy donors. Both 60 Vbeta primers and 13 Jbeta primers went into the PCR. Here immunoSEQ multiplex PCR was the method, and the copy in TCRdb shows in-frame clones only, minus some. The sample holds under 150,000 clones, 84% seen once. Sequencing was carried out using PBMCs. These receptors all come from a man between 45 and 60 years old in good health and CMV-seronegative.

The rearrangement uses TRBV4-1 and TRBJ1-3; D may be TRBD1 (5 bases). Germline CDR1 reads MGHRA; CDR2 reads YSYEKL. This CDR3 spans 15 amino acids. The germline V and J ends were trimmed by 3 bases and 0 bases, with 9 bases remaining between them. The CDR3 protein is CASSHQGASGNTIYF. The CDR3 region has the DNA TGCGCCAGCAGCCACCAGGGTGCCTCTGGAAACACCATATATTTT.

The chain employs TRBV19 and TRBJ1-5; D is unresolved. Germline CDR1 LNHDA, CDR2 SQIVND (reference sequence). CDR3 size: 12 residues. V was pared by 7 bases and J by 9 bases, with 13 bases between. CDR3 sequence (DNA): TGTGCCAGTATGGGCCAATCTGGGCCCCAGCATTTT. It encodes CASMGQSGPQHF.

The genes are TRBV7-2 and TRBJ2-1, with a possible D match to TRBD1 (5 bases). Deletions cut 5 bases from V and 4 bases from J, with 15 bases between. CDR1 SGHTA and CDR2 FQGNSA come from the germline V gene. The CDR3 covers 15 residues. The CDR3 nucleotides are TGTGCCAGCAGCGTATTTCAGGGCGTTTACAATGAGCAGTTCTTC. Residues: CASSVFQGVYNEQFF.

This chain joins TRBV29-1 and TRBJ2-7; 7 bases match TRBD1. Per germline, CDR1 SQVTM and CDR2 ANQGSEA. The CDR3 sequence is 13 residues long. Unmatched junction bases numbered 5, after V lost 5 bases and J lost 1 base. The CDR3 reads CSVYRDSSYEQYF. Here the CDR3 DNA reads TGCAGCGTTTACCGGGACAGTTCCTACGAGCAGTACTTC.

V usage is TRBV18 and J usage is TRBJ2-3, with D possibly being TRBD1 (5 bases). Trimming took off 10 bases at V and 2 bases at J, with 16 bases between the two ends. The CDR3 spans 14 residues. Looked up from germline, CDR1 is KGHSH and CDR2 is LQKENI. The CDR3 nucleotides read TGTGCCACCACCCTCCAGGGTATCACAGATACGCAGTATTTT. The encoded protein is CATTLQGITDTQYF.

CDR3 in amino acids: CASSLGYRDSKYEQYF. Here the CDR3 DNA reads TGTGCCAGCAGCTTAGGCTACCGGGACTCAAAGTACGAGCAGTACTTC. This sequence joins TRBV7-8 and TRBJ2-7; D perhaps matches TRBD2 (6 bases). The germline CDR1 and CDR2 sequences are SGHVS and FQNEAQ. This CDR3 is 16 amino acids long. The ends were cut back, 1 base at V and 4 bases at J, with 17 bases in the middle.

The table lists this clone with a count of one. CDR3 DNA: TGTGCCAGTAGTATAACCCCCGGACAATACACTGAAGCTTTCTTT. Protein: CASSITPGQYTEAFF. The genes are TRBV19 and TRBJ1-1, with D perhaps matching TRBD1 (5 bases). The germline gives CDR1 LNHDA, CDR2 SQIVND (reference sequence). CDR3 length: 15 amino acids. With 2 bases removed from V and 3 bases from J, the gap between germline ends came to 13 bases.

This clone has a handful of counts. The genes are TRBV6-5 and TRBJ1-4; D may be TRBD1 (5 bases). The CDR3 loop spans 13 amino acids. Germline lookup yields CDR1 MNHEY and CDR2 SVGAGI. V was trimmed by 5 bases and J by 13 bases, leaving 17 bases between them. CDR3 loop: CASSHGALGGLFF. The CDR3 coding sequence is TGTGCCAGCAGTCACGGAGCGTTGGGGGGACTGTTTTTT.

The CDR3 DNA follows: TGTGCCTCAGCAGTCCAGGGCTGGACTGAAGCTTTCTTT. Protein: CASAVQGWTEAFF. V is TRBV6-1 and J is TRBJ1-1, with a weak D call TRBD1 (5 bases). Trimming pared 11 bases from V and 5 bases from J, leaving 18 bases between. This CDR3 spans 13 amino acids. CDR1 MNHNS and CDR2 SASEGT come from the germline V gene.

The chain links TRBV2 to TRBJ1-5; a weak D match, TRBD1 (5 bases). The V end was cut by 6 bases, the J end by 4 bases, with 10 bases between. The CDR3 length is 13 residues. Per germline, CDR1 SNHLY and CDR2 FYNNEI. The CDR3 here is CASREQVNQPQHF. CDR3 DNA: TGTGCCAGCAGGGAACAGGTTAATCAGCCCCAGCATTTT.

The V gene is TRBV1, the J gene TRBJ2-5; TRBD2 is the table's D call and was not checked against the DNA. TRBV1 is marked as a pseudogene. This CDR3 has 17 residues. DNA for the CDR3: TGCACCAGCAGCCAACCTACTAGCGGGGGGGATCAAGAGACCCAGTACTTC. It codes for CTSSQPTSGGDQETQYF.

This chain links TRBV2 with TRBJ1-5; the D gene is possibly TRBD1 (6 bases). The CDR3 is 14 residues long. The germline CDR1 and CDR2 sequences are SNHLY and FYNNEI. The V end lost 2 bases, the J end lost 6 bases, and 11 bases lay between the germline ends. DNA for the CDR3: TGTGCCAGCAGTGAATGGCAGGGGACTCAGCCCCAGCATTTT. This sequence encodes CASSEWQGTQPQHF. The entire variable domain, with the rest obtained from reference TRBV2 and TRBJ1-5, is as follows: EPEVTQTPSHQVTQMGQEVILRCVPISNHLYFYWYRQILGQKVEFLVSFYNNEISEKSEIFDDQFSVERPDGSNFTLKIRSTKLEDSAMYFCASSEWQGTQPQHFGDGTRLSIL.

This chain joins TRBV5-1 and TRBJ1-1, with 7 bases identical to TRBD1. This CDR3 is built from 14 residues. J was trimmed by 1 base and V by 3 bases; bases with no gene match: 3. Germline CDR1 reads SGHRS; CDR2 reads YFSETQ. CDR3 amino acids: CASSSTGPNTEAFF. CDR3 nucleotide sequence: TGCGCCAGCAGCTCGACAGGGCCGAACACTGAAGCTTTCTTT.

The J gene is TRBJ2-1, the V gene TRBV7-6, with TRBD2 identical over 7 bases. Per the germline V gene, CDR1 is SGHVS and CDR2 is FNYEAQ. With 4 bases clipped from V and 5 bases from J, the junction kept 5 bases outside the gene matches. This CDR3 comprises 14 residues. CDR3 in DNA: TGTGCCAGCAGCTCTCGGCGGGGGAACAATGAGCAGTTCTTC. Its protein is CASSSRRGNNEQFF. Full variable domain (rest looked up from reference TRBV7-6 and TRBJ2-1): GAGVSQSPRYKVTKRGQDVALRCDPISGHVSLYWYRQALGQGPEFLTYFNYEAQQDKSGLPNDRFSAERPEGSISTLTIQRTEQRDSAMYRCASSSRRGNNEQFFGPGTRLTVL.